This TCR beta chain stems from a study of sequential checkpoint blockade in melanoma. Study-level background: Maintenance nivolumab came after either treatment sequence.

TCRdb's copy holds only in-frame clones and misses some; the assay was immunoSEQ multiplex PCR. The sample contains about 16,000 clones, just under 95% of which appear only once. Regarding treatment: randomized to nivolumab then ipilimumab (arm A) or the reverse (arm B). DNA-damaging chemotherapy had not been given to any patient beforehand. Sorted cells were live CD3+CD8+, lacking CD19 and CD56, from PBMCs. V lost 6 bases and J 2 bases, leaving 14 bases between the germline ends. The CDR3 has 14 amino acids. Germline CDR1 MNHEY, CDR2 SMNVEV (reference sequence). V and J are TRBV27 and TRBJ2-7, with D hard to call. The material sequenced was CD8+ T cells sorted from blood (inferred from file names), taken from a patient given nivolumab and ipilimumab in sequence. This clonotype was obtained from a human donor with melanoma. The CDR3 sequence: CASSVMGTAYEQYF. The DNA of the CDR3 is TGTGCCAGCAGCGTAATGGGCACAGCCTACGAGCAGTACTTC.